The next 4 T cell receptor beta chains were all read from a single sample in a study of shared clonotypes between healthy human individuals. The method was immunoSEQ multiplex PCR; TCRdb's version includes in-frame clones alone and lacks a portion of them. The table lists about 1.5 million clones, 98% of them singletons. The sequencing sample was made of naive CD4+ T cells sorted from blood. Subset meaning: CD45RA+ positively selected. The receptors originated from a young man in good health.

The chain joins TRBV11-2 to TRBJ2-7; 9 bases fit TRBD1. Germline V gene lookup returns CDR1 SGHAT and CDR2 FQNNGV. The CDR3 is made up of 15 amino acids. Unmatched junction bases numbered 5, after V lost 2 bases and J lost 3 bases. CDR3 in amino acids: CASSLQGQGRYEQYF. DNA of the CDR3: TGTGCCAGCAGCTTACAGGGACAGGGCCGCTACGAGCAGTACTTC.

The chain uses TRBV5-1 and TRBJ2-4; 11 bases agree with TRBD1. This CDR3 is 18 amino acids long. Trimming at V came to 0 bases and at J to 1 base, leaving 6 bases not matched to a gene. Germline assignment: CDR1 SGHRS and CDR2 YFSETQ. This chain's CDR3 is CASSLGTGGRVAKNIQYF. CDR3 nucleotide sequence: TGCGCCAGCAGCTTGGGGACAGGGGGCCGTGTGGCCAAAAACATTCAGTACTTC.

The V gene is TRBV6-1, the J gene TRBJ1-1, with D unresolved. The V gene lost 6 bases and the J gene lost 2 bases, with 10 bases spanning the gap. CDR3 length: 13 residues. Germline CDR1 is MNHNS and CDR2 is SASEGT. The CDR3 region has the DNA TGTGCCAGCAGCCTCTACAGAAACACTGAAGCTTTCTTT. Translating it yields CASSLYRNTEAFF.

The V gene is TRBV7-6, the J gene TRBJ2-7; 9 positions match TRBD1. The CDR3 is made up of 16 amino acids. Germline CDR1 SGHVS, CDR2 FNYEAQ. V was clipped by 1 base and J by 1 base; unmatched bases: 5. The CDR3 sequence is CASSLDGTGLSYEQYF. In DNA form, the CDR3 reads TGTGCCAGCAGCTTAGATGGGACAGGGCTATCCTACGAGCAGTACTTC.